Each of the 26 T cell receptor beta chains below was sequenced from the same sample in a study of Graves' ophthalmopathy and Graves' hyperthyroidism. Beta-chain TCR CDR3 regions were amplified from RNA transcripts. HTBI primers were used in a first-round RT-PCR, which preceded a second-round multiplex PCR. One entry per CDR3 protein results from TCRdb running MiXCR on the multiplex PCR reads. The sample contains about 210,000 distinct CDR3 sequences, approximately 28% of which appear only once. The sample consisted of peripheral blood. The receptors derive from a man aged 50-60 years with Graves' ophthalmopathy.

The gene calls are TRBV20-1 and TRBJ1-6; tentatively, D is TRBD1 (6 bases). CDR1 and CDR2 (germline): DFQATT, SNEGSKA (reference sequence). This CDR3 region has 16 residues. The V end lost 2 bases, the J end lost 10 bases, and 21 bases lay between the germline ends. The CDR3 region is CSARSALRGRESPLHF. The CDR3 DNA sequence: TGCAGTGCTAGATCTGCCCTCCGGGGGCGGGAGTCACCCCTCCACTTT.

The rearrangement joins TRBV11-1 to TRBJ2-7; 7 bases match TRBD2. This CDR3 spans 16 amino acids. J gave up 1 base and V 5 bases, and 11 bases lay outside the gene matches. Germline CDR1 and CDR2: SGHAT and FQDESV (reference sequence). The CDR3 region has the DNA TGTGCCAGCAGCAAAGGGGACTACCGCTATTCCTACGAGCAGTACTTC. It encodes CASSKGDYRYSYEQYF.

Many counts were recorded for this clonotype. This chain's CDR3 is CASRYRGLAGELFF. DNA for the CDR3: TGTGCCAGCAGATACAGGGGGCTGGCCGGGGAGCTGTTTTTT. The chain recombines TRBV28 with TRBJ2-2; the match to TRBD1 covers 9 bases. Germline trimming cut 6 bases from V and 6 bases from J; bases unmatched to any gene: 5. The CDR3 has 14 residues. The germline gives CDR1 MDHEN, CDR2 SYDVKM.

This clonotype was counted many times. V and J are TRBV11-1 and TRBJ2-7, with D perhaps TRBD1 or TRBD2 (5 bases each). CDR3 size: 16 residues. Germline lookup yields CDR1 SGHAT and CDR2 FQDESV (reference sequence). Trimming shortened V by 2 bases and J by 5 bases, and 19 bases separated the two germline ends. Here the CDR3 DNA reads TGTGCCAGCAGCTTATACGGGATGGGAACAGGACACGAGCAGTACTTC. This encodes CASSLYGMGTGHEQYF.

This clonotype showed up just once. The gene calls are TRBV6-1 and TRBJ1-5, with D unresolved. CDR1 is MNHNS and CDR2 is SASEGT in the germline V gene. The CDR3 extends over 14 amino acids. Trimming removed 4 bases at V and 0 bases at J, with 7 bases between. CDR3 nucleotide sequence: TGTGCCAGCAGTGGACTGTATAGCAATCAGCCCCAGCATTTT. Translated: CASSGLYSNQPQHF.

This clonotype was observed many times. The V gene is TRBV5-1, the J gene TRBJ2-7; 7 positions agree with TRBD1. The length of the CDR3 is 16 residues. Germline loops: CDR1 SGHRS, CDR2 YFSETQ. After removal of 4 bases from V and 5 bases from J, the junction contained 15 bases not matched to a gene. CDR3 nucleotide sequence: TGCGCCAGCAGCCCCCCCGCCCGAGGGGGCATGGACGAGCAGTACTTC. Protein product: CASSPPARGGMDEQYF.

The chain combines TRBV20-1 with TRBJ2-5; TRBD2 aligns across 7 bases. The V gene end was trimmed by 2 bases and the J gene end by 8 bases; junction bases not matched to a gene: 8. CDR1 and CDR2 from the germline V gene are DFQATT and SNEGSKA (reference sequence). The CDR3 is 13 residues long. This CDR3 is CSARRRELGTQYF. The CDR3 DNA sequence: TGCAGTGCTAGAAGGCGGGAGTTGGGAACCCAGTACTTC.

This clonotype was picked up many times. This clone may be a read error of a much larger clone one base away. The chain recombines TRBV15 with TRBJ1-5; D perhaps matches TRBD1 (5 bases). Trimming removed 5 bases at V and 5 bases at J, with 16 bases between. This CDR3 has 15 amino acids. Germline V gene sequence: CDR1 LNHNV, CDR2 YYDKDF (reference sequence). The CDR3 coding sequence is TGTGCCACCAGCGGCGACAGTATCAGCGATCAGCCCCAGCATTTT. Translating it yields CATSGDSISDQPQHF.

This clonotype was observed at least ten times. V usage is TRBV7-9 and J usage is TRBJ2-5; D not certain. This CDR3 has 14 amino acids. The germline gives CDR1 SEHNR, CDR2 FQNEAQ (reference sequence). Trimming cost V 1 base and J 5 bases, with 11 bases left between them. For the CDR3, the DNA is TGTGCCAGCAGCTTAGTCAACTCCCGGGAGACCCAGTACTTC. Amino acid sequence: CASSLVNSRETQYF.

This clonotype appeared a few times. The chain has TRBV6-5 and TRBJ1-6, with D perhaps TRBD1 (5 bases). The CDR3 extends over 14 amino acids. Looked up from germline, CDR1 is MNHEY and CDR2 is SVGAGI. Trimming cost V 11 bases and J 7 bases, with 18 bases left between them. The chain's CDR3 is CASSGTSLNSPLHF. The CDR3 DNA is TGTGCCTCCTCCGGGACTTCCCTCAATTCACCCCTCCACTTT.

This clonotype was counted between two and nine times. The chain recombines TRBV12-3 or TRBV12-4 with TRBJ1-2, with 9 positions matching TRBD1. V was pared by 6 bases and J by 6 bases, with 17 bases of the junction left unmatched. CDR3 length: 17 amino acids. The CDR3 loop is CASRGMPLDRGDHGYTF. The CDR3 coding sequence is TGTGCCAGCAGGGGTATGCCCTTGGACAGGGGCGACCATGGCTACACCTTC.

This clonotype has ten or more counts. This rearrangement joins TRBV11-2 to TRBJ2-3, with TRBD2 matching 10 bases. The V and J ends lost 5 bases and 4 bases, in that order; junction bases with no gene match: 3. This CDR3 has 14 amino acids. CDR1 is SGHAT, CDR2 FQNNGV, per germline. The CDR3: CASSPGTSADTQYF. CDR3 coding DNA: TGTGCCAGCAGCCCCGGGACTAGCGCAGATACGCAGTATTTT.

The chain links TRBV12-3 or TRBV12-4 to TRBJ1-3, with no clear D. CDR3 length: 14 amino acids. V was trimmed by 4 bases and J by 3 bases, leaving 10 bases between them. The CDR3 DNA follows: TGTGCCAGCAGTTCGACCGTGCGTGGAAACACCATATATTTT. This sequence encodes CASSSTVRGNTIYF.

In its sample, this clonotype was seen many times. The V call is TRBV20-1, the J call TRBJ1-2, with 9 bases identical to TRBD1. V was pared by 5 bases and J by 5 bases, with 9 bases of the junction left unmatched. CDR3 size: 14 residues. Looked up from germline, CDR1 is DFQATT and CDR2 is SNEGSKA (reference sequence). The CDR3 reads CSARGDRVAYGYTF. The DNA of the CDR3 is TGCAGTGCTCGGGGGGACAGGGTAGCATATGGCTACACCTTC.

This clonotype was recorded at least ten times. The V gene is TRBV18, the J gene TRBJ1-1; TRBD1 matches at 7 bases. Germline CDR1 KGHSH, CDR2 LQKENI. Trimming removed 6 bases from V and 5 bases from J; junction bases left unmatched: 6. The CDR3 totals 13 residues. The chain's CDR3 is CASSGQAETEAFF. The CDR3 bases are TGTGCCAGCTCCGGACAGGCGGAAACTGAAGCTTTCTTT.

This clonotype was recorded many times. The chain joins TRBV7-2 to TRBJ1-2; D might be TRBD1 (5 bases). Germline V gene data show CDR1 as SGHTA and CDR2 as FQGNSA. Between the trimmed V and J ends, which lost 0 bases and 8 bases, there was a span of 16 bases. The CDR3 sequence is 15 residues long. CDR3 bases: TGTGCCAGCAGCTTAGCGGGGCCTACAAGCTTGGGCTACACCTTC. Its translation is CASSLAGPTSLGYTF.

The chain joins TRBV6-1 to TRBJ1-2; 11 bases align to TRBD1. Germline V gene lookup returns CDR1 MNHNS and CDR2 SASEGT. Trimming at V came to 0 bases and at J to 6 bases, leaving 3 bases not matched to a gene. The CDR3 loop spans 15 amino acids. The CDR3 sequence is CASSEAWTGGHGYTF. The DNA of the CDR3 is TGTGCCAGCAGTGAAGCGTGGACAGGGGGCCATGGCTACACCTTC.

This chain links TRBV2 with TRBJ1-2; a weak D match, TRBD1 (6 bases). Germline assignment: CDR1 SNHLY and CDR2 FYNNEI. This CDR3 has 16 amino acids. V was shortened by 1 base and J by 6 bases, with 18 bases between the two germline ends. CDR3 residues: CASSEVGAPALDGYTF. DNA of the CDR3: TGTGCCAGCAGTGAAGTGGGGGCCCCGGCCTTAGATGGCTACACCTTC.

This clonotype was detected ten times or more. The V gene is TRBV3-1, the J gene TRBJ2-7; no definite D call. Trimming left V 3 bases short and J 6 bases short, with 15 bases between. The length of the CDR3 is 14 residues. The germline CDR1 and CDR2 sequences are LGHDT and YNNKEL (reference sequence). Here the CDR3 reads CASSHSSTGSEQYF. Here the CDR3 DNA reads TGTGCCAGCAGCCATTCCTCGACCGGCAGCGAGCAGTACTTC.

This clonotype came up many times. J is TRBJ1-1 and V is TRBV7-2; 9 bases map to TRBD1. This CDR3 region has 16 residues. Per the germline V gene, CDR1 is SGHTA and CDR2 is FQGNSA. Trimming removed 5 bases from V and 4 bases from J; junction bases left unmatched: 11. The CDR3 region has the DNA TGTGCCAGCAGCAACCCCGGGACAGGGTGGGCCACTGAAGCTTTCTTT. Its protein product is CASSNPGTGWATEAFF. The complete variable domain, with remaining parts taken from reference TRBV7-2 and TRBJ1-1, reads GAGVSQSPSNKVTEKGKDVELRCDPISGHTALYWYRQSLGQGLEFLIYFQGNSAPDKSGLPSDRFSAERTGGSVSTLTIQRTQQEDSAVYLCASSNPGTGWATEAFFGQGTRLTVV.

This clonotype showed up many times. The chain uses TRBV20-1 and TRBJ2-5, with D hard to call. Per the germline V gene, CDR1 is DFQATT and CDR2 is SNEGSKA (reference sequence). The CDR3 sequence is 14 residues long. The V gene lost 1 base and the J gene lost 2 bases, with 11 bases spanning the gap. The CDR3, as DNA: TGCAGTGCTAGAGGGTGGGGATCTCAAGAGACCCAGTACTTC. This gives the protein CSARGWGSQETQYF.

This clonotype was recorded many times. The J gene is TRBJ2-7, the V gene TRBV6-5; TRBD1 agrees at 7 bases. Unmatched junction bases numbered 12, after V lost 10 bases and J lost 0 bases. Germline V gives CDR1 MNHEY, CDR2 SVGAGI. The CDR3 runs 15 residues. The CDR3 here is CATKQGQFNSYEQYF. The CDR3 nucleotides are TGTGCCACCAAACAGGGACAGTTTAACTCCTACGAGCAGTACTTC.

The chain is built from TRBV12-3 or TRBV12-4 and TRBJ1-1; possible D gene TRBD1, 5 bases. The CDR3 runs to 14 residues. Deletions cut 10 bases from V and 2 bases from J, with 17 bases between. The CDR3 sequence: CANTPGTVNTEAFF. DNA of the CDR3: TGTGCCAACACCCCGGGGACGGTCAACACTGAAGCTTTCTTT.

This clonotype was seen many times. CDR3: CSVADSGGTETQYF. For the CDR3, the DNA is TGCAGCGTTGCCGATTCCGGGGGGACGGAGACCCAGTACTTC. The rearrangement joins TRBV29-1 to TRBJ2-5; 7 bases fit TRBD2. Germline trimming cut 4 bases from V and 5 bases from J; bases unmatched to any gene: 10. Germline loops: CDR1 SQVTM, CDR2 ANQGSEA. The CDR3 runs to 14 residues. The variable domain in full, with the rest retrieved from reference TRBV29-1 and TRBJ2-5, is SAVISQKPSRDICQRGTSLTIQCQVDSQVTMMFWYRQQPGQSLTLIATANQGSEATYESGFVIDKFPISRPNLTFSTLTVSNMSPEDSSIYLCSVADSGGTETQYFGPGTRLLVL.

This clonotype was detected ten times or more. V usage is TRBV6-1 and J usage is TRBJ2-2; D is perhaps TRBD1 (5 bases). Germline V lookup: CDR1 MNHNS, CDR2 SASEGT. The V and J ends lost 7 bases and 3 bases respectively, with 9 bases between them. The CDR3 has 13 residues. The chain's CDR3 is CASKRGDTGELFF. Written as DNA, the CDR3 is TGTGCCAGCAAAAGGGGTGACACCGGGGAGCTGTTTTTT.

The gene calls are TRBV6-5 and TRBJ1-1; unclear D gene. Germline CDR1 MNHEY, CDR2 SVGAGI. Trimming shortened V by 2 bases and J by 5 bases, and 6 bases separated the two germline ends. The CDR3 covers 12 residues. For the CDR3, the DNA is TGTGCCAGCAGTTACGAGGGTACTGAAGCTTTCTTT. Translated, it gives CASSYEGTEAFF.